This T cell receptor beta chain is from a study of TIL therapy for anti-PD-1-resistant metastatic lung cancer. About the study: Tumors were harvested before any PD-1/PD-L1 blockade. By whole-exome sequencing, median non-synonymous tumor mutation burden was less than 1.8 mutations per megabase.

Time point denoted: pre-treatment sample, taken before nivolumab and TIL therapy. The immunoSEQ assay was v3. The assay was immunoSEQ multiplex PCR, and TCRdb's table has in-frame clones only and misses some. The table lists fewer than 20,000 clones, under 80% of them singletons. This clone appeared a single time. The sequence was obtained from a person aged 25-79 years with non-small cell lung cancer. The sample here was blood, taken at baseline.

The CDR3 here is CASSKLAGGNGANVLTF. The CDR3 region has the DNA TGTGCCAGCAGCAAACTAGCGGGGGGCAATGGGGCCAACGTCCTGACTTTC. V and J are TRBV5-4 and TRBJ2-6; the match to TRBD2 covers 12 bases. The CDR3 sequence is 17 residues long. After removal of 4 bases from V and 3 bases from J, the junction contained 5 bases not matched to a gene. CDR1 and CDR2 from the germline V gene are SGHNT and YYREEE (reference sequence).